This T cell receptor (beta chain) was sequenced in a study of CD8+ T cells in alopecia areata. Points from the study as a whole: Lesional scalp, especially alopecia totalis/universalis, showed higher clonality than normal scalp.

This CDR3 has 14 residues. Trimming left V 1 base short and J 3 bases short, with 13 bases between. Germline V gives CDR1 GTSNPN, CDR2 SVGIG (reference sequence). Details on this clone: What it binds is not known.

This sample's treatment: oral pan-JAK inhibitor, 5-10 mg twice daily. It was cDNA, reverse transcribed from extracted RNA, that served as the sequencing template. The data were produced by immunoSEQ multiplex PCR, yet TCRdb's version contains in-frame clones alone and is incomplete. The sample lists over 150,000 clones, approximately 53% occurring once. The sequenced sample was CD8+ T cells sorted from blood, obtained at week 24, from a patient treated with tofacitinib. This receptor was obtained from a human donor with alopecia areata. The chain uses TRBV30 and TRBJ2-7, with D possibly TRBD2 on 5 matching bases. CDR3 nucleotide sequence: TGTGCCTGGAGTGATGGACTGGGAAGCTACGAGCAGTACTTC. It codes for CAWSDGLGSYEQYF.